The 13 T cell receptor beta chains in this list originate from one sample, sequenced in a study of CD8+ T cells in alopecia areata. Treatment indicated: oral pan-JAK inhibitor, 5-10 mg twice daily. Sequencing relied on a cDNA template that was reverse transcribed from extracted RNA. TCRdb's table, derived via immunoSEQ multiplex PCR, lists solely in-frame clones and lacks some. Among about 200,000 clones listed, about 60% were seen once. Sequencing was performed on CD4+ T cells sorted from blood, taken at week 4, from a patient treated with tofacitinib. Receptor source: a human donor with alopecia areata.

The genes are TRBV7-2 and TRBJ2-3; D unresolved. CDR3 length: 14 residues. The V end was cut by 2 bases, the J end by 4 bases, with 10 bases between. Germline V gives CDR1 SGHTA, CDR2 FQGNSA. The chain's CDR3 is CASSLILKADTQYF. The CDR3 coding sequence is TGTGCCAGCAGCTTAATACTCAAGGCAGATACGCAGTATTTT.

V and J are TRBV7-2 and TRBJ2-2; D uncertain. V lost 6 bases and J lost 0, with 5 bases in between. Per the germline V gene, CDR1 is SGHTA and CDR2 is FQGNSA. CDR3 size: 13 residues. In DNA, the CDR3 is TGTGCCAGCAGTACATCGAACACCGGGGAGCTGTTTTTT. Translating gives CASSTSNTGELFF. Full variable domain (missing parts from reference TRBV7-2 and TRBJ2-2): GAGVSQSPSNKVTEKGKDVELRCDPISGHTALYWYRQSLGQGLEFLIYFQGNSAPDKSGLPSDRFSAERTGGSVSTLTIQRTQQEDSAVYLCASSTSNTGELFFGEGSRLTVL.

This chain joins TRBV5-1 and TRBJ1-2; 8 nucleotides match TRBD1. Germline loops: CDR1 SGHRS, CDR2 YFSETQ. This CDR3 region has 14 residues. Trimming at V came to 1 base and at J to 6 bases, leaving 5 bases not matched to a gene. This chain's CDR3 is CASSLSRQGNGYTF. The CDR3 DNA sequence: TGCGCCAGCAGCTTGTCCCGACAGGGGAATGGCTACACCTTC.

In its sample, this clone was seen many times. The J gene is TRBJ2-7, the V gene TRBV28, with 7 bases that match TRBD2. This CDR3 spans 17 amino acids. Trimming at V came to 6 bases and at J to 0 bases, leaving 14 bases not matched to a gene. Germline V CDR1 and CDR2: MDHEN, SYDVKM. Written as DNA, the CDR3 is TGTGCCAGCAGCCCCTTGGGGCTAGCGGTGAGCTCCTACGAGCAGTACTTC. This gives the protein CASSPLGLAVSSYEQYF.

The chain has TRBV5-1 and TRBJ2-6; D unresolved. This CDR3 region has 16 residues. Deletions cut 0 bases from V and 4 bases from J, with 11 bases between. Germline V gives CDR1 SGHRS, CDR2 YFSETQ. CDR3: CASSLESVYGANVLTF. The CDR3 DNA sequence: TGCGCCAGCAGCTTGGAAAGTGTTTACGGGGCCAACGTCCTGACTTTC.

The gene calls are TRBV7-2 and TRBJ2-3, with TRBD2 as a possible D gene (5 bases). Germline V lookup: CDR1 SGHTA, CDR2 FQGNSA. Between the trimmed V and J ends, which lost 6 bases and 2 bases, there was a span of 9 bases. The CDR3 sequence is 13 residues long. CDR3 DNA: TGTGCCAGCAGTAGCGACCACACAGATACGCAGTATTTT. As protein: CASSSDHTDTQYF.

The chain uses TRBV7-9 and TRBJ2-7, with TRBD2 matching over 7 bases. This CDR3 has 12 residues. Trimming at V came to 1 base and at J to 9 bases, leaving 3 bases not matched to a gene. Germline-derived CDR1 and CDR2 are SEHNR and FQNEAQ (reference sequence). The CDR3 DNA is TGTGCCAGCAGCTTAGTTCCTAGCGGGCAGTACTTC. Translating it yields CASSLVPSGQYF.

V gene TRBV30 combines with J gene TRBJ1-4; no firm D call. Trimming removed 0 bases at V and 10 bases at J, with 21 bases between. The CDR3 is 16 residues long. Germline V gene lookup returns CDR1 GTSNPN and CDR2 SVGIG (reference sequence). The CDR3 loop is CAWSVQSSLILGKLFF. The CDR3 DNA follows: TGTGCCTGGAGTGTGCAATCCAGCCTTATACTAGGAAAACTGTTTTTT. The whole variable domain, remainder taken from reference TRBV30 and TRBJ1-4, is SQTIHQWPATLVQPVGSPLSLECTVEGTSNPNLYWYRQAAGRGLQLLFYSVGIGQISSEVPQNLSASRPQDRQFILSSKKLLLSDSGFYLCAWSVQSSLILGKLFFGSGTQLSVL.

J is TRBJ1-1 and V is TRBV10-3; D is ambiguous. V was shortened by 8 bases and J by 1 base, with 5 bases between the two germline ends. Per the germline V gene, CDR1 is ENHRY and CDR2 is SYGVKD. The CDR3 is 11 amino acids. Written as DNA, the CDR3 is TGTGCCATCCGAGGGAACACTGAAGCTTTCTTT. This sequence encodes CAIRGNTEAFF.

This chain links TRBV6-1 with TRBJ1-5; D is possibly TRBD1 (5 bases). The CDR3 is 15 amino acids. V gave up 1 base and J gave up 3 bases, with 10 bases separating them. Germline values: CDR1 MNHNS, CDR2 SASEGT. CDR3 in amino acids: CASSEDDSFNQPQHF. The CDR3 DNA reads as TGTGCCAGCAGTGAAGATGACAGCTTCAATCAGCCCCAGCATTTT.

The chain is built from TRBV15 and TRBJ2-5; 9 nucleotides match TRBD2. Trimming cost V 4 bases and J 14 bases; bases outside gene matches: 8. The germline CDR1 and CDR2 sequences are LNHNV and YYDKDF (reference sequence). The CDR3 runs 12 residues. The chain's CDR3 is CATSNLRGGVYF. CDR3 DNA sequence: TGTGCCACCAGCAACTTGCGGGGGGGCGTCTACTTC. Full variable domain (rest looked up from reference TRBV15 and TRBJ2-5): DAMVIQNPRYQVTQFGKPVTLSCSQTLNHNVMYWYQQKSSQAPKLLFHYYDKDFNNEADTPDNFQSRRPNTSFCFLDIRSPGLGDTAMYLCATSNLRGGVYFGPGTRLLVL.

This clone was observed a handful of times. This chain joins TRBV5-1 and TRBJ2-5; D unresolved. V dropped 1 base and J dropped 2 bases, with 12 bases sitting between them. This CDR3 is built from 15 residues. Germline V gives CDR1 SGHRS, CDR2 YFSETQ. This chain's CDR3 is CASSLQARSQETQYF. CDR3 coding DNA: TGCGCCAGCAGCTTGCAGGCTAGGAGTCAAGAGACCCAGTACTTC.

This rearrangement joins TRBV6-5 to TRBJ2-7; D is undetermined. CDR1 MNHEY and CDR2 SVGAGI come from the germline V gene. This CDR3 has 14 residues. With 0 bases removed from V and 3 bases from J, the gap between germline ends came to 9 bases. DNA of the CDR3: TGTGCCAGCAGTTACTCAGATCCCGACTACGAGCAGTACTTC. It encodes CASSYSDPDYEQYF.